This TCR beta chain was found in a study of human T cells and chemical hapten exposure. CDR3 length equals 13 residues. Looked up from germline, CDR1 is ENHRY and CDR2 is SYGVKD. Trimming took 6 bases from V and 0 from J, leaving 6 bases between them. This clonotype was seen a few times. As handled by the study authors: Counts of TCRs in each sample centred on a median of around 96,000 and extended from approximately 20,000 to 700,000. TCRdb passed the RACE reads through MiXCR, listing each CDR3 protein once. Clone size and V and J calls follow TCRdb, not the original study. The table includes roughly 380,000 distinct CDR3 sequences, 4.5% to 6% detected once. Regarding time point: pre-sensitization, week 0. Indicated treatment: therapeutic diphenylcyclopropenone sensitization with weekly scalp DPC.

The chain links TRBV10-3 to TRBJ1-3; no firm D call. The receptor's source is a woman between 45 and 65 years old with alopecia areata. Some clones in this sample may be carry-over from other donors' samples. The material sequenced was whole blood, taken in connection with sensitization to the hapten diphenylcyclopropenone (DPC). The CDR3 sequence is CAIRAVSGNTIYF. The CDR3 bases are TGTGCCATCAGGGCAGTCTCTGGAAACACCATATATTTT.